This T cell receptor (beta chain) came from a study of OX40 agonist ivuxolimab in advanced cancers. For the study at large: Patients received ivuxolimab, an intravenous treatment, every 2 weeks at 0.01 to 10 mg/kg. Earlier anti-PD-1, anti-PD-L1 or anti-CTLA-4 therapy was permitted; around 40% had received some. Partial response was recorded in three patients: one hepatocellular carcinoma and two cutaneous melanoma cases.

Profiling relied on immunoSEQ multiplex PCR, and the TCRdb table lists in-frame clones only, not all of them. The table shows approximately 86,000 clones, with around 84% occurring only once. J gave up 5 bases and V 6 bases, and 8 bases lay outside the gene matches. This CDR3 region has 13 residues. Germline loops: CDR1 SQVTM, CDR2 ANQGSEA. Cycle 7 day 1, cycle 4 day 1, and baseline were the timepoints at which blood was sampled. The sequence was collected from an adult with an advanced solid tumor such as melanoma, head and neck, liver or kidney cancer. The sample was CD4+ or CD8+ T cells sorted from blood, taken in a trial of the OX40 agonist ivuxolimab. The rearrangement joins TRBV29-1 to TRBJ2-5; TRBD1 matches 8 bases. CDR3 nucleotide sequence: TGCAGCGTCGAGAGACAGGGGAAGGAGACCCAGTACTTC. It codes for CSVERQGKETQYF.